The rows below give T cell receptor beta chains drawn from one sample of a study of blood T cell repertoires in COVID-19. Produced via immunoSEQ multiplex PCR; TCRdb's table is partial and in-frame only. The sample lists some 330,000 clones; around 89% were seen once. The sample was peripheral blood. The receptors were gathered from a woman aged 45-59 years with active or convalescent COVID-19. Both conserved end residues are part of each CDR3. Fields, in order: V gene, J gene, D gene, clone size, CDR3 protein, CDR3 DNA. D genes are given only for firm matches. Size is stated for part of the rows, as once, few or many counts, or as a class when the clone is expanded.

TRBV4-1,TRBJ1-4,TRBD1,-,CASSRRTGGSSATNEKLFF,TGCGCCAGCAGCCGACGGACAGGGGGCTCATCGGCAACTAATGAAAAACTGTTTTTT
TRBV5-4,TRBJ2-5,TRBD2,-,CASSLSLAGSQETQYF,TGTGCCAGCAGCTTGTCCCTAGCGGGGTCCCAAGAGACCCAGTACTTC
TRBV20-1,TRBJ1-1,TRBD1,-,CSRQGNTEAFF,TGCAGTCGACAGGGGAACACTGAAGCTTTCTTT
TRBV3-1/TRBV3-2,TRBJ1-6,TRBD1,-,CASSHGTGNSPLHF,TGTGCCAGCAGCCATGGGACAGGGAATTCACCCCTCCACTTT
TRBV20-1,TRBJ1-2,-,-,CSASRGLGYTF,TGCAGTGCTAGTAGGGGTCTCGGCTACACCTTC
TRBV5-4,TRBJ1-4,TRBD1,-,CASSFGRQGAGEKLFF,TGTGCCAGCAGCTTTGGGAGACAGGGGGCAGGGGAAAAACTGTTTTTT
TRBV27,TRBJ2-2,TRBD1,few,CASTATGGPGELFF,TGTGCCAGCACCGCGACAGGGGGTCCCGGGGAGCTGTTTTTT
TRBV11-2,TRBJ2-5,-,-,CASSLQKQQETQYF,TGTGCCAGCAGCTTGCAAAAGCAACAAGAGACCCAGTACTTC
TRBV7-8,TRBJ2-7,TRBD2,-,CASSQGHPGLAGGRYEQYF,TGTGCCAGCAGCCAAGGGCACCCGGGACTAGCGGGAGGAAGATACGAGCAGTACTTC
TRBV7-3,TRBJ2-5,-,-,CASSPSDQETQYF,TGTGCCAGCAGCCCCAGTGACCAAGAGACCCAGTACTTC
TRBV2,TRBJ1-6,-,once,CASSETVAAYNSPLHF,TGTGCCAGCAGTGAGACAGTGGCCGCCTATAATTCACCCCTCCACTTT
TRBV7-9,TRBJ2-5,-,once,CASRSLKAGETQYF,TGTGCCAGCAGATCGTTGAAGGCGGGGGAGACCCAGTACTTC
TRBV27,TRBJ1-6,-,-,CASSPTSRGPGDSPLHF,TGTGCCAGCAGTCCCACTTCGCGGGGGCCCGGCGATTCACCCCTCCACTTT
TRBV6-2/TRBV6-3,TRBJ2-1,TRBD2,-,CASSYRVAGGRRYNEQFF,TGTGCCAGCAGTTATAGGGTCGCAGGCGGGAGAAGGTACAATGAGCAGTTCTTC
TRBV6-2/TRBV6-3,TRBJ2-5,-,-,CASSYNRETQYF,TGTGCCAGCAGTTACAACCGGGAGACCCAGTACTTC
TRBV20-1,TRBJ1-1,-,few,CSGPISEAFF,TGCAGTGGCCCGATCAGTGAAGCTTTCTTT
TRBV7-9,TRBJ1-2,-,-,CASRETGDYYGYTF,TGTGCCAGCAGGGAAACTGGGGACTACTATGGCTACACCTTC
TRBV6-2/TRBV6-3,TRBJ2-7,-,-,CASSYSDISEQYF,TGTGCCAGCAGTTACTCGGACATCAGTGAGCAGTACTTC
TRBV10-3,TRBJ1-5,-,-,CAISEDSSNQPQHF,TGTGCCATCAGTGAGGACAGTAGCAATCAGCCCCAGCATTTT
TRBV29-1,TRBJ2-5,-,once,CSLEQGRGTQYF,TGCAGCCTGGAACAGGGTAGGGGGACCCAGTACTTC
TRBV6-2/TRBV6-3,TRBJ1-2,-,-,CASSYDGQNAYGYTF,TGTGCCAGCAGTTACGACGGACAGAACGCCTATGGCTACACCTTC
TRBV5-4,TRBJ1-1,TRBD1,few,CASSGKTGPNTEAFF,TGTGCCAGCAGCGGAAAGACAGGGCCGAACACTGAAGCTTTCTTT
TRBV29-1,TRBJ2-1,TRBD1,-,CSVGTGKTYNEQFF,TGCAGCGTTGGGACAGGGAAAACCTACAATGAGCAGTTCTTC
TRBV3-1/TRBV3-2,TRBJ2-1,-,-,CASSRRIPNNEQFF,TGTGCCAGCAGCCGTAGAATACCTAACAATGAGCAGTTCTTC
TRBV13,TRBJ2-2,TRBD2,-,CASSLGLAGYTGELFF,TGTGCCAGCAGCTTAGGACTAGCGGGGTACACCGGGGAGCTGTTTTTT
TRBV6-5,TRBJ2-2,TRBD2,few,CASREANTGELFF,TGTGCCAGCCGGGAGGCGAACACCGGGGAGCTGTTTTTT
TRBV6-2/TRBV6-3,TRBJ2-3,TRBD2,-,CASSYVRGASSTDTQYF,TGTGCCAGCAGTTACGTGCGGGGGGCGAGTAGCACAGATACGCAGTATTTT
TRBV11-3,TRBJ2-2,TRBD1,-,CASSRQGASNTGELFF,TGTGCCAGCAGCAGACAGGGGGCGTCGAACACCGGGGAGCTGTTTTTT
TRBV6-2/TRBV6-3,TRBJ2-7,-,-,CASSPRTPKLQQYF,TGTGCCAGCAGCCCTCGGACACCTAAACTCCAGCAGTACTTC
TRBV9,TRBJ2-5,TRBD2,-,CASSVGLAGLGEETQYF,TGTGCCAGCAGCGTCGGACTAGCGGGACTGGGGGAAGAGACCCAGTACTTC
TRBV10-3,TRBJ1-1,TRBD1,-,CAISDRGLTEAFF,TGTGCCATCAGTGACAGGGGGCTCACTGAAGCTTTCTTT
TRBV19,TRBJ2-2,TRBD1,-,CASKGQGAQGELFF,TGTGCCAGTAAAGGACAGGGGGCTCAGGGGGAGCTGTTTTTT
TRBV14,TRBJ1-6,-,-,CASSRDRLSLHF,TGTGCCAGCAGCCGAGACAGGTTGTCCCTCCACTTT
TRBV7-3,TRBJ2-6,-,-,CASSLTLDPGANVLTF,TGTGCCAGCAGCTTAACACTTGATCCTGGGGCCAACGTCCTGACTTTC
TRBV18,TRBJ2-6,-,-,CASSPMIGRGSGANVLTF,TGTGCCAGCTCACCAATGATCGGCAGGGGCTCTGGGGCCAACGTCCTGACTTTC
TRBV6-6,TRBJ1-6,-,-,CASSLNGQINSPLHF,TGTGCCAGCAGTTTAAATGGACAGATTAATTCACCCCTCCACTTT
TRBV28,TRBJ2-2,-,-,CASSFPSSFGELFF,TGTGCCAGCAGTTTTCCCTCTTCGTTCGGGGAGCTGTTTTTT
TRBV27,TRBJ2-7,TRBD1,-,CASSGTGSSYEQYF,TGTGCCAGCAGCGGGACAGGGTCTTCCTACGAGCAGTACTTC
TRBV4-1,TRBJ2-7,-,-,CASSQEREVPYEQYF,TGCGCCAGCAGCCAAGAACGCGAGGTCCCCTACGAGCAGTACTTC
TRBV19,TRBJ2-1,TRBD2,-,CASTFGGVYNEQFF,TGTGCCAGTACCTTCGGGGGGGTCTACAATGAGCAGTTCTTC
TRBV30,TRBJ1-5,-,-,CAWNTGVGNQPQHF,TGTGCCTGGAATACCGGAGTTGGCAATCAGCCCCAGCATTTT
TRBV30,TRBJ2-7,TRBD1,-,CAWSGIGTASYEQYF,TGTGCCTGGAGTGGGATCGGGACAGCCTCCTACGAGCAGTACTTC
TRBV10-1,TRBJ2-5,TRBD1,-,CASSSGTDQETQYF,TGCGCCAGCAGCTCAGGGACAGACCAAGAGACCCAGTACTTC
TRBV2,TRBJ2-1,TRBD1,few,CASSAGQGMRNEQFF,TGTGCCAGCAGTGCGGGACAGGGGATGAGGAATGAGCAGTTCTTC